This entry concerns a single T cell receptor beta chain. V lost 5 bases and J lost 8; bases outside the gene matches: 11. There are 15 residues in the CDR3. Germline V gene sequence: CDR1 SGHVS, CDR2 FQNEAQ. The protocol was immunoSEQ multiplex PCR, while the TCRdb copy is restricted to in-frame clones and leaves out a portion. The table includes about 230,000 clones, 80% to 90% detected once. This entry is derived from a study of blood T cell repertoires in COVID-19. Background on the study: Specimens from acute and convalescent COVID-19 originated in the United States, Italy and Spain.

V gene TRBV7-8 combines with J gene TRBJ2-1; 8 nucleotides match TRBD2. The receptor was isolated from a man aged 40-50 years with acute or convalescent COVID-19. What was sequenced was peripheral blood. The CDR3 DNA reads TGTGCCAGCAGCGGAGAGGTCGGGGGGGCCGATGAGCAGTTCTTC. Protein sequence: CASSGEVGGADEQFF.